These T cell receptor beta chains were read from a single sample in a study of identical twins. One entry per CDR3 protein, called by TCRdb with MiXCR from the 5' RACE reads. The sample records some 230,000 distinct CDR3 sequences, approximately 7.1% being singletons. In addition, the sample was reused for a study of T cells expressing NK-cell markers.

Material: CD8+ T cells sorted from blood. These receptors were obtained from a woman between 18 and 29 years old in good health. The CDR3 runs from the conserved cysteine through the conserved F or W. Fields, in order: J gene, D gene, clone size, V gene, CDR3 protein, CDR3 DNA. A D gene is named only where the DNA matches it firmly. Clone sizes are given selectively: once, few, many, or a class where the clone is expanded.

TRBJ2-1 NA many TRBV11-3 CASSLEVGATPYNEQFF TGTGCCAGCAGCTTAGAAGTTGGCGCCACCCCCTACAATGAGCAGTTCTTC
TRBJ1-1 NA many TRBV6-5 CASSYSHQGIEAFF TGTGCCAGCAGTTACTCCCACCAGGGTATAGAAGCTTTCTTT
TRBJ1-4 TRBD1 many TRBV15 CATGRDRGEKLFF TGTGCCACTGGACGGGACAGGGGTGAAAAACTGTTTTTT
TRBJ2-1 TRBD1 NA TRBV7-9 CASSHGTGGNEQFF TGTGCCAGCAGCCACGGAACAGGGGGGAATGAGCAGTTCTTC
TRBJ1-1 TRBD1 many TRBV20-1 CSATGQGHTEAFF TGCAGTGCTACTGGACAGGGGCACACTGAAGCTTTCTTT
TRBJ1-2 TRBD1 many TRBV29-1 CSVEDGQGANYGYTF TGCAGCGTTGAAGACGGACAGGGGGCGAACTATGGCTACACCTTC
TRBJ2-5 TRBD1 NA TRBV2 CASNGQGETQYF TGTGCCAGCAATGGACAGGGAGAGACCCAGTACTTC
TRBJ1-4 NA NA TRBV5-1 CASSLNLVAPNEKLFF TGCGCCAGCAGCTTGAATTTGGTAGCTCCTAATGAAAAACTGTTTTTT
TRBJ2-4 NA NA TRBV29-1 CSVERVGIQYF TGCAGCGTTGAAAGGGTGGGCATTCAGTACTTC
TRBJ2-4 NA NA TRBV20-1 CSARDRSVAKNIQYF TGCAGTGCTAGAGATCGTAGCGTTGCCAAAAACATTCAGTACTTC
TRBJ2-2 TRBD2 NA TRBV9 CASSVALAGETGELFF TGTGCCAGCAGCGTAGCACTAGCGGGAGAGACCGGGGAGCTGTTTTTT
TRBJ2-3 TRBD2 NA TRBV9 CASSVAGSGTDTQYF TGTGCCAGCAGTGTAGCGGGCTCGGGCACAGATACGCAGTATTTT
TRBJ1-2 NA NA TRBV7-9 CASSPWADNYGYTF TGTGCCAGCAGCCCCTGGGCGGACAACTATGGCTACACCTTC
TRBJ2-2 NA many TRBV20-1 CSASLPENTGELFF TGCAGTGCTAGTCTCCCGGAGAACACCGGGGAGCTGTTTTTT
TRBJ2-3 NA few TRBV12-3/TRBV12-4 CASSPGTLDTQYF TGTGCCAGCAGTCCGGGGACCCTGGATACGCAGTATTTT